The rows below give T cell receptor beta chains drawn from one sample of a study of CD8 T cells in Susac syndrome. TCRdb itself ran the immunoSEQ multiplex PCR reads through MiXCR, one entry per CDR3 protein. The data hold 190,000 or so distinct CDR3 sequences, with 90% to 95% observed a single time. The sample comprised CD4+ T cells from PBMCs. The receptors come from a human donor with multiple sclerosis. Each CDR3 is given with its conserved first and last residue. Clone size is shown for a subset of rows, as once, few, many or a class of expanded clone.

TRBJ2-5,TRBV10-3,.,CAIRRRKETQYF
TRBJ2-3,TRBV13,.,CASSLTASTDTQYF
TRBJ2-1,TRBV19,.,CASSLAGEQFF
TRBJ2-7,TRBV7-8,once,CASSLEGQGDEEQYF
TRBJ2-3,TRBV29-1,.,CSVARRSTDTQYF
TRBJ1-2,TRBV15,once,CATSLGQTLPNYGYTF
TRBJ2-5,TRBV20-1,.,CSARGLAYQETQYF
TRBJ2-1,TRBV9,.,CASSVERASSYNEQFF
TRBJ1-5,TRBV4-2,.,CASTPSGQGSNQPQHF
TRBJ2-7,TRBV12-5,.,CASGLGYEQYF
TRBJ2-6,TRBV7-9,.,CARDSSGANVLTF
TRBJ2-3,TRBV10-3,few,CAIGTSGTDTQYF
TRBJ2-7,TRBV6-5,.,CASSYSKGGPGEQYF
TRBJ1-1,TRBV18,.,CASSPDRGHTEAFF
TRBJ1-2,TRBV29-1,.,CSYYRQGAQGYTF
TRBJ1-1,TRBV2,.,CASSEASSRSTEAFF
TRBJ2-1,TRBV29-1,.,CSVLKSSEQFF
TRBJ1-2,TRBV7-3,.,CASAPRTGNADGYTF
TRBJ2-3,TRBV9,.,CASSIRGGTDTQYF
TRBJ1-1,TRBV3-1,once,CASKHEGAEAFF
TRBJ2-7,TRBV5-6,once,CASSGQGNSYEQYF
TRBJ1-6,TRBV20-1,.,CSARVGQHNSPLHF
TRBJ2-7,TRBV12-3/TRBV12-4,once,CASSLVGLATYEQYF
TRBJ2-3,TRBV20-1,.,CSASHRRGGDTQYF
TRBJ1-1,TRBV29-1,.,CSVSWDGKNTEAFF
TRBJ2-7,TRBV6-1,.,CASRRRTGQAQVFYEQYF
TRBJ2-3,TRBV6-2/TRBV6-3,.,CASRGGSPPDTQYF
TRBJ1-2,TRBV20-1,.,CSASGLGLVNYGYTF
TRBJ2-1,TRBV30,.,CAWGLAGVWEQFF
TRBJ2-7,TRBV15,.,CATSREGQAIYEQYF
TRBJ2-3,TRBV20-1,.,CSAADGQTSTDTQYF
TRBJ2-7,TRBV18,.,CASSPGRDLYEQYF
TRBJ1-4,TRBV12-3/TRBV12-4,.,CASTPGGLFAKLFF
TRBJ2-3,TRBV20-1,.,CSASKSGGTDTQYF
TRBJ2-1,TRBV30,.,CAWSGLAEANEQFF
TRBJ1-2,TRBV27,.,CASGFSGAPGYTF
TRBJ2-1,TRBV9,.,CASSVALAGGYNEQFF
TRBJ2-2,TRBV7-2,.,CATPHLASGELFF
TRBJ1-2,TRBV7-3,once,CASSPDGFYGYTF
TRBJ2-3,TRBV30,.,CAWSRSARDTQYF
TRBJ2-4,TRBV11-2,.,CASSPTGIGNIQYF
TRBJ2-5,TRBV7-9,.,CASSLVRDAETQYF
TRBJ2-5,TRBV20-1,.,CSAKAGLAETQYF
TRBJ2-5,TRBV7-3,.,CASSLQDRETQYF
TRBJ2-6,TRBV29-1,.,CSVEGDSGANVLTF
TRBJ2-1,TRBV5-1,.,CASSNGQRLNEQFF
TRBJ2-3,TRBV20-1,.,CSARGPIQNTDTQYF